This T cell receptor beta chain was sequenced in a study of cytomegalovirus exposure and HLA in healthy donors. In the study overall: Roughly 180 million T cells yielded 100 million or so unique TCR beta sequences, as an earlier analysis found. Findings and caveats of the study: Accurate HLA-A and HLA-B prediction from TCR beta sequences was reported for most subjects.

Note on this clone: What it binds is not known.

Germline V gives CDR1 WNHNN, CDR2 SYGVQD (reference sequence). V shed 4 bases and J 4 bases; nucleotides not matched to a gene: 4. This CDR3 spans 15 amino acids. Both 60 Vbeta primers and 13 Jbeta primers went into the PCR. Method: immunoSEQ multiplex PCR; TCRdb's copy keeps in-frame clones and lacks some. Here the sample spans 60,000 to 75,000 clones, approximately 70% being singletons. The TCR was taken from a man aged 45 to 65 in good health and CMV-seronegative. Sequenced material: PBMCs. The chain employs TRBV10-1 and TRBJ2-1; 10 nucleotides agree with TRBD2. CDR3 in amino acids: CASSVKRGGYNEQFF. The DNA for the CDR3 is TGCGCCAGCAGTGTAAAGCGGGGGGGATACAATGAGCAGTTCTTC.